The sequence of this TCR beta chain was determined in a study of spatial heterogeneity in lung cancer. This sample's time point: sample taken at primary tumor resection. The input material, whole RNA from tumor, nontumor lung or frozen PBMC, was sequenced unsorted. This clonotype was found once. MiXCR, applied by TCRdb to the 5' RACE reads, yields one record per CDR3 protein. The data hold just under 95,000 distinct CDR3 sequences, with about 12% observed a single time. V lost 3 bases, J lost 9 bases, and 12 bases lay in between. The CDR3 is 13 residues long. From germline, CDR1 is SEHNR and CDR2 FQNEAQ (reference sequence).

This material consisted of PBMCs, taken at surgery. V gene TRBV7-9 combines with J gene TRBJ2-1; D unclear. This TCR was sampled from a male donor with early-stage non-small cell lung cancer. The CDR3 DNA sequence: TGTGCCAGCAGCTTCCCTGAACAGCGTGAGCAGTTCTTC. Translated, it gives CASSFPEQREQFF.